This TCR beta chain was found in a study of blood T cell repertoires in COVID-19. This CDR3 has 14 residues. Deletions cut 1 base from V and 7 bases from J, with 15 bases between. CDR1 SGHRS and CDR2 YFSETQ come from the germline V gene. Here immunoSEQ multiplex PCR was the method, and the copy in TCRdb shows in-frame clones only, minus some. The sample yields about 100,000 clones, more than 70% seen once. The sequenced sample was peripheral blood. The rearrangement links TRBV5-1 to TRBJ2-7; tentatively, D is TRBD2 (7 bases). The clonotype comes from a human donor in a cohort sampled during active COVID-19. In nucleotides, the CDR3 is TGCGCCAGCAGCTTGAACGCGGGGGCGGAGGAGCAGTACTTC. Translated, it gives CASSLNAGAEEQYF.